Each of the 24 T cell receptor beta chains below was sequenced from the same sample in a study of blood T cell repertoires in COVID-19. Assay used: immunoSEQ multiplex PCR; TCRdb lists only in-frame clones, some missing. There are about 38,000 clones in the sample; 74% occur only once, and 10% to 13% lies in the top ten. The sequencing sample was made of peripheral blood. The receptors shown here come from a man between 65 and 85 years old with COVID-19, enrolled during active disease.

V gene TRBV30 combines with J gene TRBJ1-1; D is possibly TRBD1 (5 bases). Germline loops: CDR1 GTSNPN, CDR2 SVGIG (reference sequence). The germline V and J ends were trimmed by 2 bases and 0 bases, with 7 bases remaining between them. CDR3 length: 13 amino acids. The DNA of the CDR3 is TGTGCCTGGAGTAAGGGGTTGAACACTGAAGCTTTCTTT. Its translation: CAWSKGLNTEAFF. The full variable domain, with the rest looked up from reference TRBV30 and TRBJ1-1, is SQTIHQWPATLVQPVGSPLSLECTVEGTSNPNLYWYRQAAGRGLQLLFYSVGIGQISSEVPQNLSASRPQDRQFILSSKKLLLSDSGFYLCAWSKGLNTEAFFGQGTRLTVV.

The rearrangement joins TRBV27 to TRBJ1-2, with 8 nucleotides matching TRBD1. This CDR3 contains 14 residues. V lost 6 bases to trimming and J lost 10 bases; unmatched junction nucleotides: 13. Germline lookup yields CDR1 MNHEY and CDR2 SMNVEV (reference sequence). The CDR3 here is CASSQKADRGIYTF. The CDR3 DNA follows: TGTGCCAGCAGCCAAAAAGCCGACAGGGGAATCTACACCTTC.

The chain has TRBV5-1 and TRBJ2-1, with TRBD2 identical over 15 bases. Germline CDR1 reads SGHRS; CDR2 reads YFSETQ. The CDR3 runs to 16 residues. V gave up 7 bases and J gave up 9 bases; unmatched junction bases: 11. CDR3 loop: CASDLRTSGGAGEQFF. Here the CDR3 DNA reads TGCGCCAGCGATCTCAGGACTAGCGGGGGGGCCGGTGAGCAGTTCTTC.

This chain uses TRBV5-1 with TRBJ2-2, with 9 bases lining up with TRBD2. V lost 0 bases to trimming and J lost 3 bases; unmatched junction nucleotides: 3. Looked up from germline, CDR1 is SGHRS and CDR2 is YFSETQ. This CDR3 comprises 16 residues. The chain's CDR3 is CASSLAAGGYTGELFF. The CDR3 DNA is TGCGCCAGCAGCTTGGCAGCGGGAGGCTACACCGGGGAGCTGTTTTTT.

The chain employs TRBV4-3 and TRBJ1-2; possible D gene TRBD1, 6 bases. V was clipped by 1 base and J by 6 bases, with 15 bases between them. This CDR3 spans 15 amino acids. From germline, CDR1 is LGHNA and CDR2 YSLEER. In nucleotides, the CDR3 is TGCGCCAGCAGCCAAGGAGCTACAGGGCTAGATGGCTACACCTTC. It yields the protein CASSQGATGLDGYTF.

This clone was found many times. The V call is TRBV10-3, the J call TRBJ1-2; perhaps TRBD1 as D (6 bases). V was clipped by 7 bases and J by 2 bases, with 17 bases between them. Germline-derived CDR1 and CDR2 are ENHRY and SYGVKD. CDR3 length: 15 amino acids. The CDR3 nucleotides are TGTGCCATCACAGGAGGACAGAACTTAAACTATGGCTACACCTTC. Translated, it gives CAITGGQNLNYGYTF.

This rearrangement joins TRBV6-4 to TRBJ1-4; 9 positions agree with TRBD1. The J segment lost 11 bases and the V segment lost 5 bases, leaving 15 bases of the junction unmatched. This CDR3 has 16 amino acids. Germline V gene data show CDR1 as MRHNA and CDR2 as SNTAGT. The CDR3 here is CASSPTGGPSMSKLFF. CDR3 coding DNA: TGTGCCAGCAGTCCCACAGGGGGCCCTTCCATGTCCAAACTGTTTTTT.

The rearrangement uses TRBV14 and TRBJ2-1, with a tentative D call TRBD1 (5 bases). V was shortened by 4 bases and J by 10 bases, with 20 bases between the two germline ends. This CDR3 spans 15 amino acids. Germline CDR1 reads SGHDN; CDR2 reads FVKESK. In DNA form, the CDR3 reads TGTGCCAGCAGCCCGGGTTGGGGCAGAATAGACGAGCAGTTCTTC. Protein sequence: CASSPGWGRIDEQFF.

The rearrangement uses TRBV30 and TRBJ1-5, with D maybe TRBD1 (5 bases). The V and J ends lost 3 bases and 2 bases respectively, with 17 bases between them. The germline V gene has CDR1 GTSNPN and CDR2 SVGIG (reference sequence). CDR3 size: 16 residues. The CDR3 here is CAWSGEGVFGNQPQHF. DNA for the CDR3: TGTGCCTGGAGCGGAGAAGGGGTTTTCGGCAATCAGCCCCAGCATTTT.

V and J are TRBV5-1 and TRBJ2-5; tentative D call: TRBD1 (5 bases). V lost 1 base, J lost 5 bases, and 12 bases lay in between. This CDR3 has 14 residues. Germline-derived CDR1 and CDR2 are SGHRS and YFSETQ. CDR3 DNA: TGCGCCAGCAGCTTGACCAGGGCGGTGGAGACCCAGTACTTC. Residues: CASSLTRAVETQYF.

The table lists this clone with a few counts. The J gene is TRBJ1-2, the V gene TRBV29-1; no definite D call. Trimming removed 7 bases at V and 4 bases at J, with 16 bases between. Germline V gene data show CDR1 as SQVTM and CDR2 as ANQGSEA. There are 13 residues in the CDR3. CDR3 residues: CSALRGEGYGYTF. In DNA form, the CDR3 reads TGCAGCGCCCTCCGTGGGGAGGGCTATGGCTACACCTTC.

This rearrangement joins TRBV11-3 to TRBJ2-1, with D maybe TRBD1 (6 bases). This CDR3 spans 14 amino acids. V was pared by 2 bases and J by 5 bases, with 10 bases between. In germline, CDR1 is SGHNT, CDR2 YENEEA. CDR3 amino acids: CASSLRGQNNEQFF. CDR3 bases: TGTGCCAGCAGCTTAAGGGGACAAAACAATGAGCAGTTCTTC.

The chain links TRBV7-9 to TRBJ2-7; D gene ambiguous. The CDR3 consists of 11 residues. Trimming pared 2 bases from V and 6 bases from J, leaving 5 bases between. The V gene's germline CDR1 is SEHNR and CDR2 FQNEAQ (reference sequence). CDR3: CASSLTGEQYF. The CDR3 DNA is TGTGCCAGCAGCTTAACCGGCGAGCAGTACTTC.

This chain connects TRBV5-1 to TRBJ2-7, with 8 bases fitting TRBD2. V trimming: 2 bases; J trimming: 0 bases; junction bases outside the gene matches: 1. The germline CDR1 and CDR2 sequences are SGHRS and YFSETQ. CDR3 size: 14 residues. The CDR3, as DNA: TGCGCCAGCAGCTTCAGCGGGAGCTCCTACGAGCAGTACTTC. Its translation is CASSFSGSSYEQYF.

The chain carries TRBV29-1 and TRBJ2-3; 13 bases line up with TRBD2. The V gene's germline CDR1 is SQVTM and CDR2 ANQGSEA. The J segment lost 2 bases and the V segment lost 7 bases, leaving 6 bases of the junction unmatched. The CDR3 is 15 amino acids. CDR3 coding DNA: TGCAGCGCATCCGGGACTAGCGGGAACACAGATACGCAGTATTTT. It yields the protein CSASGTSGNTDTQYF.

The chain joins TRBV6-2 or TRBV6-3 to TRBJ2-3; TRBD2 matches 14 bases. V dropped 2 bases and J dropped 8; count of bases not matched to a gene: 9. The length of the CDR3 is 17 residues. Germline V gives CDR1 MNHEY, CDR2 SVGEGT. CDR3 nucleotide sequence: TGTGCCAGCAGTTACCGAGGACTAGCGGGGGGCCCAGGTACGCAGTATTTT. It encodes CASSYRGLAGGPGTQYF.

V gene TRBV29-1 combines with J gene TRBJ1-2; 7 positions match TRBD1. The germline CDR1 and CDR2 sequences are SQVTM and ANQGSEA. The CDR3 runs 14 residues. V lost 1 base to trimming and J lost 4 bases; unmatched junction nucleotides: 6. CDR3 coding DNA: TGCAGCGTTGAAGGTCCGGGACAGATCTATGGCTACACCTTC. Its translation is CSVEGPGQIYGYTF. The variable domain in full, with the rest retrieved from reference TRBV29-1 and TRBJ1-2, is SAVISQKPSRDICQRGTSLTIQCQVDSQVTMMFWYRQQPGQSLTLIATANQGSEATYESGFVIDKFPISRPNLTFSTLTVSNMSPEDSSIYLCSVEGPGQIYGYTFGSGTRLTVV.

V usage is TRBV25-1 and J usage is TRBJ2-7; D unresolved. Germline CDR1 is MGHDK and CDR2 is SYGVNS. V lost 6 bases and J lost 6, with 12 bases in between. The CDR3 length is 12 residues. This chain's CDR3 is CASRTKGLEQYF. The CDR3 region has the DNA TGTGCCAGCAGGACAAAAGGTCTCGAGCAGTACTTC.

V gene TRBV6-2 or TRBV6-3 combines with J gene TRBJ1-2; 10 bases agree with TRBD1. Germline V gene lookup returns CDR1 MNHEY and CDR2 SVGEGT. CDR3 length equals 16 residues. Trimming removed 6 bases from V and 3 bases from J; junction bases left unmatched: 10. CDR3 nucleotides: TGTGCCAGCAGCAAAGCCCGGACAGGGGGGGACTATGGCTACACCTTC. It translates to CASSKARTGGDYGYTF.

The table lists this clone with a few counts. The chain links TRBV5-1 to TRBJ1-4, with D maybe TRBD1 (5 bases). The CDR3 is 15 residues long. V lost 0 bases and J 8 bases, leaving 14 bases between the germline ends. The V gene's germline CDR1 is SGHRS and CDR2 YFSETQ. The CDR3 is CASSLGKTGGEKLFF. The CDR3 DNA reads as TGCGCCAGCAGCTTGGGAAAAACTGGGGGGGAAAAACTGTTTTTT.

V is TRBV15 and J is TRBJ1-1, with TRBD1 matching over 10 bases. CDR3 size: 14 residues. Per the germline V gene, CDR1 is LNHNV and CDR2 is YYDKDF (reference sequence). V was clipped by 5 bases and J by 3 bases; unmatched bases: 3. CDR3 in DNA: TGTGCCACCAGCCGGGGGACAGGGGACACTGAAGCTTTCTTT. Amino acid sequence: CATSRGTGDTEAFF.

The V call is TRBV5-1, the J call TRBJ1-5; D not certain. V dropped 0 bases and J dropped 0 bases, with 4 bases sitting between them. This CDR3 comprises 14 residues. The germline CDR1 and CDR2 sequences are SGHRS and YFSETQ. This CDR3 is CASSLAGSNQPQHF. In nucleotides, the CDR3 is TGCGCCAGCAGCTTGGCCGGTAGCAATCAGCCCCAGCATTTT.

This chain connects TRBV6-5 to TRBJ2-3; a possible D gene is TRBD2 (6 bases). V dropped 6 bases and J dropped 4 bases, with 11 bases sitting between them. CDR3 length: 13 amino acids. CDR1 is MNHEY and CDR2 is SVGAGI in the germline V gene. The CDR3 DNA sequence: TGTGCCAGCAGAAGACTAGGGCCAGATACGCAGTATTTT. It translates to CASRRLGPDTQYF.

The genes are TRBV5-1 and TRBJ2-5, with 9 bases lining up with TRBD1. The CDR3 sequence is 17 residues long. The V gene's germline CDR1 is SGHRS and CDR2 YFSETQ. The V segment lost 0 bases and the J segment 5 bases; nucleotides outside the gene matches: 11. Here the CDR3 reads CASSLGYGTGFGETQYF. CDR3 DNA: TGCGCCAGCAGCTTGGGTTACGGGACAGGGTTCGGGGAGACCCAGTACTTC.